A single sample gave rise to the 16 T cell receptor beta chains below, sequenced in a study of identical twins. TCRdb reprocessed the 5' RACE reads via MiXCR and lists one record per CDR3 protein. Of about 900,000 distinct CDR3 sequences listed, approximately 13% are singletons. These sequences were also reported in another study, on yellow fever vaccine responses in identical twins.

Sequences were obtained from PBMCs. The receptors shown here come from a woman under 30 in good health.

This clonotype occurred a few times. V is TRBV2 and J is TRBJ2-5; D gene ambiguous. The V gene's germline CDR1 is SNHLY and CDR2 FYNNEI. The length of the CDR3 is 13 residues. Trimming cost V 6 bases and J 6 bases, with 14 bases left between them. The CDR3 loop reads CASSTPHGKTQYF. Written as DNA, the CDR3 is TGTGCCAGCAGCACCCCCCACGGAAAGACCCAGTACTTC.

This clonotype has more than one count but fewer than ten. This chain links TRBV29-1 with TRBJ2-1, with TRBD2 matching 7 bases. The J segment lost 4 bases and the V segment lost 5 bases, leaving 14 bases of the junction unmatched. This CDR3 spans 16 amino acids. Germline assignment: CDR1 SQVTM and CDR2 ANQGSEA. The CDR3 loop is CSVFGSVASGYNEQFF. CDR3 DNA: TGCAGCGTTTTTGGCTCCGTGGCTAGCGGTTACAATGAGCAGTTCTTC.

The V call is TRBV6-5, the J call TRBJ2-7; D is unclear. The CDR3 contains 15 residues. The V end was cut by 4 bases, the J end by 0 bases, with 13 bases between. Germline CDR1 MNHEY, CDR2 SVGAGI. This CDR3 reads CASSSWLGDSYEQYF. CDR3 nucleotides: TGTGCCAGCAGTTCTTGGCTAGGTGACTCCTACGAGCAGTACTTC.

A remark on this clonotype: At one boundary the junction diverges from the germline segment, which might be a read error. CDR3 sequence reads: CSSSSGVAKNIQYF. The CDR3 DNA is TGTTCCAGCAGTTCCGGTGTAGCCAAAAACATTCAGTACTTC. V gene TRBV12-3 or TRBV12-4 combines with J gene TRBJ2-4; no definite D call. The CDR3 extends over 14 amino acids.

Ten or more counts support this clonotype. The chain links TRBV5-5 to TRBJ1-2, with D perhaps matching TRBD1 (6 bases). This CDR3 contains 14 residues. Germline V lookup: CDR1 SGHKS, CDR2 YYEKEE (reference sequence). Trimming stripped 0 bases from V and 8 bases from J, with 14 bases between. The CDR3 DNA reads as TGTGCCAGCAGCTTGGATGGCAGGGGAGGCGGCTACACCTTC. It encodes CASSLDGRGGGYTF.

In this sample, this clonotype turned up a few times. The genes are TRBV10-3 and TRBJ2-2; 8 positions agree with TRBD1. This CDR3 is 13 amino acids long. Germline-derived CDR1 and CDR2 are ENHRY and SYGVKD. The trim removed 10 bases at V and 2 bases at J, leaving 3 bases unmatched. In nucleotides, the CDR3 is TGTGCCACCGACAGGGGAAACACCGGGGAGCTGTTTTTT. Translation gives CATDRGNTGELFF.

This clonotype was found a few times. The chain joins TRBV29-1 to TRBJ1-1; D unclear. Germline V gives CDR1 SQVTM, CDR2 ANQGSEA. The CDR3 consists of 11 residues. V dropped 7 bases and J dropped 4 bases, with 10 bases sitting between them. The CDR3 reads CSGAEGTEAFF. In DNA, the CDR3 is TGCAGCGGTGCGGAAGGCACTGAAGCTTTCTTT.

This clonotype came up many times. The rearrangement uses TRBV9 and TRBJ1-2; TRBD1 aligns across 9 bases. CDR1 and CDR2 from the germline V gene are SGDLS and YYNGEE. The CDR3 has 17 residues. With V trimmed by 4 bases and J by 4 bases, 14 bases remained unmatched. CDR3: CASSPSGGTGTLYGYTF. The DNA for the CDR3 is TGTGCCAGCAGCCCCTCTGGGGGGACAGGGACTCTCTATGGCTACACCTTC.

This clonotype appeared a few times. The CDR3 reads CASSRGQGTEKLFF. CDR3 coding DNA: TGTGCCAGCAGTCGTGGACAGGGGACTGAAAAACTGTTTTTT. The chain employs TRBV6-1 and TRBJ1-4; TRBD1 agrees at 9 bases. Losses at the gene ends were 5 bases for V and 7 bases for J; bases not matched to a gene: 5. The CDR3 covers 14 residues. Germline values: CDR1 MNHNS, CDR2 SASEGT.

The genes are TRBV3-1 and TRBJ2-1, with D perhaps TRBD1 (6 bases). This CDR3 spans 16 amino acids. Germline V gene data show CDR1 as LGHDT and CDR2 as YNNKEL (reference sequence). Trimming removed 4 bases at V and 2 bases at J, with 15 bases between. CDR3 loop: CASSRSAGTTYNEQFF. CDR3 in DNA: TGTGCCAGCAGCCGTTCGGCCGGGACAACCTACAATGAGCAGTTCTTC.

This clonotype turned up a few times. Its ends do not fully match the called genes, so a read error is possible. The CDR3 reads CASSHGDTIYF. DNA for the CDR3: TGTGCCAGCAGTCATGGAGACACCATATATTTT. V is TRBV28 and J is TRBJ1-3, with D hard to call. The germline V gene encodes CDR1 MDHEN and CDR2 SYDVKM. This CDR3 region has 11 residues.

This clonotype was detected a few times. The chain joins TRBV20-1 to TRBJ2-3; TRBD2 agrees at 8 bases. J gave up 0 bases and V 3 bases, and 2 bases lay outside the gene matches. The CDR3 totals 14 residues. In germline, CDR1 is DFQATT, CDR2 SNEGSKA (reference sequence). This CDR3 is CSASRLASTDTQYF. CDR3 in DNA: TGCAGTGCTAGTCGACTAGCGAGCACAGATACGCAGTATTTT.

CDR3 protein: CASSQSRRREGYEQYV. CDR3 DNA sequence: TGCGCCAGCAGTCAATCGAGGCGGAGAGAGGGCTACGAGCAGTACGTC. The chain uses TRBV23-1 and TRBJ2-7; tentative D call: TRBD2 (5 bases). TRBV23-1 is annotated as an ORF whose role is uncertain. This CDR3 region has 16 residues. V lost 0 bases to trimming and J lost 3 bases, with 15 bases between them.

This clonotype was detected only a few times. The chain carries TRBV12-3 or TRBV12-4 and TRBJ2-1; D unclear. V was cut by 3 bases and J by 9 bases, with 6 bases left in between. The CDR3 totals 11 residues. CDR3 sequence (DNA): TGTGCCAGCAGTTTTCTCACTGAGCAGTTCTTC. Its translation: CASSFLTEQFF.

This clonotype was picked up a small number of times. The V gene is TRBV12-3 or TRBV12-4, the J gene TRBJ2-5; TRBD1 agrees at 7 bases. The CDR3 sequence is 14 residues long. V was pared by 5 bases and J by 5 bases, with 8 bases of the junction left unmatched. The CDR3, as DNA: TGTGCCAGCAGTGCTCGGACAGGCGGGGAGACCCAGTACTTC. Its translation is CASSARTGGETQYF.

The chain links TRBV11-3 to TRBJ2-1, with 11 bases matching TRBD2. V lost 5 bases, J lost 6 bases, and 6 bases stayed unmatched. This CDR3 contains 15 residues. Germline V gives CDR1 SGHNT, CDR2 YENEEA. As DNA, the CDR3 is TGTGCCAGCAGCCCGACTAGCGGGATGGCCAATGAGCAGTTCTTC. This sequence encodes CASSPTSGMANEQFF. Full variable domain (missing parts from reference TRBV11-3 and TRBJ2-1): EAGVVQSPRYKIIEKKQPVAFWCNPISGHNTLYWYLQNLGQGPELLIRYENEEAVDDSQLPKDRFSAERLKGVDSTLKIQPAELGDSAVYLCASSPTSGMANEQFFGPGTRLTVL.